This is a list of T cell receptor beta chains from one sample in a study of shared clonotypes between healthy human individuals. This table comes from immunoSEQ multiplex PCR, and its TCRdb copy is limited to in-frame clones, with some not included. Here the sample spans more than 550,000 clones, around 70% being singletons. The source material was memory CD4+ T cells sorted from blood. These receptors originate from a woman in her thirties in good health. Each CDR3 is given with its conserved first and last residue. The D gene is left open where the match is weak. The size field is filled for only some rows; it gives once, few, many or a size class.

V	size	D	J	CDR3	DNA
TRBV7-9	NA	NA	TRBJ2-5	CASSSSPGQIETQYF	TGTGCCAGCAGTTCTAGCCCCGGACAGATAGAGACCCAGTACTTC
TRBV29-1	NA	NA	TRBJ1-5	CSENRGRGFQPQHF	TGCAGCGAGAACCGAGGCAGGGGATTTCAGCCCCAGCATTTT
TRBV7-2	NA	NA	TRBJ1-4	CASSSGTPRHEKLFF	TGTGCCAGCAGCTCAGGGACGCCTAGACATGAAAAACTGTTTTTT
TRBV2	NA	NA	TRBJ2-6	CATPPSTGANVLTF	TGTGCCACCCCGCCCTCTACTGGGGCCAACGTCCTGACTTTC
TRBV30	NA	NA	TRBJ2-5	CAWSVQGVVETQYF	TGTGCCTGGAGTGTACAGGGTGTTGTGGAGACCCAGTACTTC
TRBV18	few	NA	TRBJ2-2	CASSPRDTGELFF	TGTGCCAGCTCACCCCGGGACACCGGGGAGCTGTTTTTT
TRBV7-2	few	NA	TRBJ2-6	CASSLERANVLTF	TGTGCCAGCAGCTTAGAAAGGGCCAACGTCCTGACTTTC
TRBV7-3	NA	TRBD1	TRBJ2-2	CASSVGTVDTGELFF	TGTGCCAGCAGCGTCGGGACAGTGGACACCGGGGAGCTGTTTTTT
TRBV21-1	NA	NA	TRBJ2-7	CASSTKTDRGMSYEQYF	TGTGCCAGCAGCACCAAAACGGACAGGGGGATGTCCTACGAGCAGTACTTC
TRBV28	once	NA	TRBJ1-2	CASSLSNLDGPNYGYTF	TGTGCCAGCAGTTTATCTAACCTGGACGGCCCTAACTATGGCTACACCTTC
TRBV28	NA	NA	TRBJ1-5	CASNRANQPQHF	TGTGCCAGCAACAGGGCTAATCAACCCCAGCATTTT
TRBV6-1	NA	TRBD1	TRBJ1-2	CAVRQGKSQVDGYTF	TGTGCCGTCAGACAGGGGAAGTCGCAGGTGGATGGCTACACCTTC
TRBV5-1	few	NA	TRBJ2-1	CASSLDSGAYNEQFF	TGCGCCAGCAGCCTCGATAGCGGAGCCTACAATGAGCAGTTCTTC
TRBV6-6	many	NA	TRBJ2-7	CASSSYYEQYF	TGTGCCAGCAGTTCATACTACGAGCAGTACTTC
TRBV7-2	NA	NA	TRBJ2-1	CASSPLGSSYNEQFF	TGTGCCAGCAGCCCCCTCGGTAGCTCCTACAATGAGCAGTTCTTC
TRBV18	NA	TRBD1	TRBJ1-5	CASSTTGQPYSNQPQHF	TGTGCCAGCTCGACCACGGGACAGCCTTATAGCAATCAGCCCCAGCATTTT
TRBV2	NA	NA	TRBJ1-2	CASRAGLGYTF	TGTGCCAGCAGAGCAGGGCTGGGCTACACCTTC